The text below deals with one TCR beta chain. Germline CDR1 MNHEY, CDR2 SVGEGT. CDR3 size: 11 residues. V lost 2 bases and J lost 9, with 6 bases in between. This entry comes from a study of T cell responses to AZD1222 COVID-19 vaccine. Profiling relied on immunoSEQ multiplex PCR, and the TCRdb table lists in-frame clones only, not all of them. Of about 70,000 clones detected, about four fifths appear once; the ten largest clones hold about 10%. The chain joins TRBV6-2 or TRBV6-3 to TRBJ2-3; D remains ambiguous. The sequence derives from an adult in good health. The material was peripheral blood, obtained on day 0 of AZD1222 vaccination. CDR3 amino acids: CASSYPGTQYF. The CDR3 DNA sequence: TGTGCCAGCAGTTACCCGGGCACGCAGTATTTT.